The sequence of this TCR beta chain was determined in a study of T cell responses to AZD1222 COVID-19 vaccine. Sequencing used immunoSEQ multiplex PCR; TCRdb keeps in-frame clones, though not all of them. The sample records some 120,000 clones, around 92% being singletons. Note on this clone: The antigen remains unidentified.

The germline V gene encodes CDR1 LGHDT and CDR2 YNNKEL (reference sequence). The CDR3 has 14 amino acids. V was pared by 5 bases and J by 3 bases, with 11 bases between. Study-wide results and limits: Unmutated regions of variants are reportedly targeted by nearly half of spike-specific TCRs. Only 6 or 7 individuals given AZD1222 were seropositive at baseline. Rises in breadth and depth of Spike-specific TCRs came after two AZD1222 doses. The donors showed a predominance of white British ancestry and of females, with possible underestimation of clonal diversity.

The V call is TRBV3-1 (or the pseudogene TRBV3-2), the J call TRBJ1-5; tentatively, D is TRBD1 (5 bases). The sample was peripheral blood, taken on day 0 of AZD1222 vaccination. This receptor was taken from an adult in good health. The CDR3 spells CASSSTDSNQPQHF. Written as DNA, the CDR3 is TGTGCCAGCAGCTCGACAGACTCCAATCAGCCCCAGCATTTT.